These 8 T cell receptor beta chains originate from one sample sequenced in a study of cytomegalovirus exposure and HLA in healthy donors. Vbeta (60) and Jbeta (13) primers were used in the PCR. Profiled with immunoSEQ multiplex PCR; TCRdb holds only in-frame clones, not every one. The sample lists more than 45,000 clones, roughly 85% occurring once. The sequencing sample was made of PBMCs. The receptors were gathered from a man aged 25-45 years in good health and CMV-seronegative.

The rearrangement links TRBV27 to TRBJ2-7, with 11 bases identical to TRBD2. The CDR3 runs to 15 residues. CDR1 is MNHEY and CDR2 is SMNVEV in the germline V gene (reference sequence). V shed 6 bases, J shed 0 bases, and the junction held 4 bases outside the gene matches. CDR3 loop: CASRPGTSGSYEQYF. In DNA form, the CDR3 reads TGTGCCAGCAGGCCGGGGACTAGCGGCTCCTACGAGCAGTACTTC.

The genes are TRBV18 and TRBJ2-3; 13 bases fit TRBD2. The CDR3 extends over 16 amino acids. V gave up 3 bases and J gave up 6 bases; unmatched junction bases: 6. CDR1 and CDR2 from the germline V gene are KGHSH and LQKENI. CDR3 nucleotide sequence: TGTGCCAGCTCACCCCGGACTAGCGGGAGTGTGGATACGCAGTATTTT. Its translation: CASSPRTSGSVDTQYF.

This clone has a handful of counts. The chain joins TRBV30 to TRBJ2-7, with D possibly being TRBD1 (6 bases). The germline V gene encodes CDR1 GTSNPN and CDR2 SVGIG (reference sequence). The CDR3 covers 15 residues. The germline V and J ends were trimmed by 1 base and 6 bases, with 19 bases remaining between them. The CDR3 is CAWSARRSGQSEQYF. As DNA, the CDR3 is TGTGCCTGGAGTGCCCGCCGCTCCGGACAGAGCGAGCAGTACTTC.

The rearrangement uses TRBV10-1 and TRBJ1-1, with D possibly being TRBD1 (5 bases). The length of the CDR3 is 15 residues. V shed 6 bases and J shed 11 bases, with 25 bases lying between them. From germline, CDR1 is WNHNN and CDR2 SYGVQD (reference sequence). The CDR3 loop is CASSGIIGGILRAFF. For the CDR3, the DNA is TGCGCCAGCAGCGGGATAATTGGGGGGATTTTGAGGGCTTTCTTT.

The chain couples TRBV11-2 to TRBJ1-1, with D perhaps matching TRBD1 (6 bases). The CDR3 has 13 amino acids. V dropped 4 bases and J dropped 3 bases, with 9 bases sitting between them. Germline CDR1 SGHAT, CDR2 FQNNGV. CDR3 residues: CASSSDSHTEAFF. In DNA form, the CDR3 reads TGTGCCAGCAGCTCGGACAGCCACACTGAAGCTTTCTTT. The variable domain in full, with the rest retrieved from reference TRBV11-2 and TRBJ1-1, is EAGVAQSPRYKIIEKRQSVAFWCNPISGHATLYWYQQILGQGPKLLIQFQNNGVVDDSQLPKDRFSAERLKGVDSTLKIQPAKLEDSAVYLCASSSDSHTEAFFGQGTRLTVV.

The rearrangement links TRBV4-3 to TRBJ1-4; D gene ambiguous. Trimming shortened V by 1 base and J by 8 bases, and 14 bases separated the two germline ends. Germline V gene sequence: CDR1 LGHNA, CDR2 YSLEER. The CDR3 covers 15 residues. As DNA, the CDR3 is TGCGCCAGCAGCCAAGGCGTCGCCCGAACCGAAAAACTGTTTTTT. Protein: CASSQGVARTEKLFF.

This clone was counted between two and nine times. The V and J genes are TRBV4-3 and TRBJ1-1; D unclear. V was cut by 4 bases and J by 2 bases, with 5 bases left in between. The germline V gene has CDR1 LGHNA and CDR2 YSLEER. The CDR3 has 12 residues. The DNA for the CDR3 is TGCGCCAGCAGCCTCAGTAACACTGAAGCTTTCTTT. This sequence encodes CASSLSNTEAFF.

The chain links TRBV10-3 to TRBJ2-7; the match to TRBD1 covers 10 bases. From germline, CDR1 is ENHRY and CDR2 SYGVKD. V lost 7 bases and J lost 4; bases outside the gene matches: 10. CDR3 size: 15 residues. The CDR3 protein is CAIKSMGTGDYEQYF. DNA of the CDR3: TGTGCCATCAAATCAATGGGGACAGGGGATTACGAGCAGTACTTC.